This entry lists 26 T cell receptor beta chains sequenced from one sample in a study of OX40 agonist ivuxolimab in advanced cancers. Sequencing was performed with immunoSEQ multiplex PCR; in TCRdb, only in-frame clones are kept and a portion is missing. The sample includes 90,000 to 100,000 clones, less than 90% seen only once; the top ten take around 0.82%. Here the sequenced sample was CD4+ or CD8+ T cells sorted from blood, taken in a trial of the OX40 agonist ivuxolimab. These receptors all come from an adult with an advanced solid tumor such as melanoma, head and neck, liver or kidney cancer.

This chain links TRBV6-5 with TRBJ1-2, with a tentative D call TRBD1 (5 bases). V lost 4 bases to trimming and J lost 5 bases, with 11 bases between them. CDR3 length equals 13 residues. Germline-derived CDR1 and CDR2 are MNHEY and SVGAGI. The chain's CDR3 is CASSSTDSYGYTF. DNA for the CDR3: TGTGCCAGCAGTTCGACAGACTCATATGGCTACACCTTC.

The chain has TRBV30 and TRBJ1-3; 8 bases fit TRBD1. The germline CDR1 and CDR2 sequences are GTSNPN and SVGIG (reference sequence). Trimming removed 5 bases from V and 0 bases from J; junction bases left unmatched: 3. The CDR3 covers 14 residues. CDR3 loop: CAWAGTGSGNTIYF. CDR3 bases: TGTGCCTGGGCCGGGACAGGCTCTGGAAACACCATATATTTT.

The chain employs TRBV4-1 and TRBJ2-5; D is ambiguous. V lost 5 bases, J lost 1 base, and 14 bases lay in between. The CDR3 contains 15 residues. Germline V CDR1 and CDR2: MGHRA, YSYEKL. Written as DNA, the CDR3 is TGCGCCAGCAGCTCTACCCGGAGCTTCCAAGAGACCCAGTACTTC. As protein: CASSSTRSFQETQYF.

This sequence joins TRBV6-6 and TRBJ2-2, with TRBD2 matching over 9 bases. CDR3 length equals 15 residues. Per germline, CDR1 MNHNY and CDR2 SVGAGI (reference sequence). With 6 bases clipped from V and 5 bases from J, the junction kept 7 bases outside the gene matches. CDR3 amino acids: CASRDPAGGTGELFF. The CDR3 coding sequence is TGTGCCAGCAGAGATCCAGCGGGGGGAACCGGGGAGCTGTTTTTT.

This chain uses TRBV30 with TRBJ1-5; D is ambiguous. The CDR3 covers 15 residues. Deletions cut 3 bases from V and 1 base from J, with 13 bases between. Germline CDR1 and CDR2: GTSNPN and SVGIG (reference sequence). CDR3 residues: CAWSPRGGSNQPQHF. CDR3 bases: TGTGCCTGGAGCCCCCGGGGTGGGAGCAATCAGCCCCAGCATTTT.

The V call is TRBV6-5, the J call TRBJ1-4; unclear D gene. V was trimmed by 0 bases and J by 6 bases, leaving 11 bases between them. Germline CDR1 is MNHEY and CDR2 is SVGAGI. CDR3 size: 15 residues. The CDR3 loop reads CASSYSFTSHEKLFF. The CDR3 DNA is TGTGCCAGCAGTTACTCGTTTACCTCCCATGAAAAACTGTTTTTT.

V gene TRBV6-5 combines with J gene TRBJ1-1; no clear D. Germline CDR1 is MNHEY and CDR2 is SVGAGI. The CDR3 length is 15 residues. The ends were cut back, 4 bases at V and 6 bases at J, with 18 bases in the middle. CDR3 nucleotide sequence: TGTGCCAGCAGTTCACGCTCCTTAATTGGGGCTGAAGCTTTCTTT. This codes for CASSSRSLIGAEAFF.

CDR3 in DNA: TGCGCCAGCTCAGGGACCCCTGCCTCCTACGAGCAGTACGTC. Protein: CASSGTPASYEQYV. This chain connects TRBV5-1 to TRBJ2-7; tentatively, D is TRBD1 or TRBD2 (5 bases each). CDR1 and CDR2 from the germline V gene are SGHRS and YFSETQ. V was cut by 7 bases and J by 0 bases, with 14 bases left in between. There are 14 residues in the CDR3.

V is TRBV4-2 and J is TRBJ2-1; the match to TRBD1 covers 7 bases. CDR1 is LGHNA, CDR2 YNFKEQ, per germline. The J segment lost 7 bases and the V segment lost 1 base, leaving 4 bases of the junction unmatched. This CDR3 has 14 amino acids. CDR3 nucleotide sequence: TGTGCCAGCAGCCAAGGACAGGGTTGGAATGAGCAGTTCTTC. Translation: CASSQGQGWNEQFF.

This clone was observed a few times. This chain connects TRBV7-2 to TRBJ2-1; 11 positions agree with TRBD2. After removal of 1 base from V and 6 bases from J, the junction contained 8 bases not matched to a gene. Germline lookup yields CDR1 SGHTA and CDR2 FQGNSA. The CDR3 sequence is 17 residues long. CDR3: CASSLVVTSGGSNEQFF. CDR3 DNA: TGTGCCAGCAGCTTAGTTGTCACTAGCGGGGGCTCCAATGAGCAGTTCTTC.

This clone was found a few times. The DNA for the CDR3 is TGTGCCAGCAGCTCCCAAGGGGACGTCTCCAATGAGCAGTTCTTC. The encoded protein is CASSSQGDVSNEQFF. V and J are TRBV9 and TRBJ2-1, with D perhaps assigned TRBD1 or TRBD2 (5 bases each). The ends were cut back, 4 bases at V and 6 bases at J, with 17 bases in the middle. The CDR3 loop spans 15 amino acids. The germline CDR1 and CDR2 sequences are SGDLS and YYNGEE.

V and J are TRBV18 and TRBJ1-1; 10 bases line up with TRBD1. The J segment lost 7 bases and the V segment lost 2 bases, leaving 4 bases of the junction unmatched. The germline gives CDR1 KGHSH, CDR2 LQKENI. CDR3 size: 14 residues. In DNA, the CDR3 is TGTGCCAGCTCACCAACCGGGACAGGGGATGAAGCTTTCTTT. Protein product: CASSPTGTGDEAFF. The full variable domain, rest sourced from reference TRBV18 and TRBJ1-1, is NAGVMQNPRHLVRRRGQEARLRCSPMKGHSHVYWYRQLPEEGLKFMVYLQKENIIDESGMPKERFSAEFPKEGPSILRIQQVVRGDSAAYFCASSPTGTGDEAFFGQGTRLTVV.

Note on this clone: Other DNA sequences of this sample code for an identical CDR3. The chain couples TRBV4-1 to TRBJ1-1; D may be TRBD1 (5 bases). Trimming left V 6 bases short and J 0 bases short, with 5 bases between. CDR1 is MGHRA, CDR2 YSYEKL, per germline. The CDR3 has 12 residues. The DNA of the CDR3 is TGCGCCAGCAGGGGACTGAACACTGAAGCTTTCTTT. Protein product: CASRGLNTEAFF.

The DNA for the CDR3 is TGTGCCAGCAGCTCCCGACAGGGGAAAGGCTACACCTTC. Translated, it gives CASSSRQGKGYTF. V and J are TRBV7-6 and TRBJ1-2; the match to TRBD1 covers 8 bases. Germline trimming cut 4 bases from V and 8 bases from J; bases unmatched to any gene: 6. The CDR3 is 13 amino acids. Germline V gives CDR1 SGHVS, CDR2 FNYEAQ.

The rearrangement uses TRBV7-2 and TRBJ1-5; D is unresolved. Germline-derived CDR1 and CDR2 are SGHTA and FQGNSA. V was cut by 2 bases and J by 5 bases, with 10 bases left in between. The CDR3 consists of 14 residues. CDR3 amino acids: CASSLSVWDQPQHF. The DNA of the CDR3 is TGTGCCAGCAGCTTATCAGTGTGGGATCAGCCCCAGCATTTT.

This clone was observed once. The J gene is TRBJ2-3, the V gene TRBV5-1; D perhaps matches TRBD2 (6 bases). The germline gives CDR1 SGHRS, CDR2 YFSETQ. The CDR3 runs 13 residues. Between the trimmed V and J ends, which lost 4 bases and 6 bases, there was a span of 12 bases. CDR3 coding DNA: TGCGCCAGCAGCGCCTTCGGAGGGGATACGCAGTATTTT. Residues: CASSAFGGDTQYF.

In nucleotides, the CDR3 is TGTGCCAGCATCGCAGGGGGATGGACTGAAGCTTTCTTT. Translated: CASIAGGWTEAFF. The V call is TRBV28, the J call TRBJ1-1, with 7 bases fitting TRBD1. The V gene end was trimmed by 7 bases and the J gene end by 5 bases; junction bases not matched to a gene: 7. CDR1 and CDR2 (germline): MDHEN, SYDVKM. This CDR3 comprises 13 residues.

This clone showed up just once. The chain couples TRBV19 to TRBJ1-2; D uncertain. The germline V gene has CDR1 LNHDA and CDR2 SQIVND (reference sequence). The CDR3 has 15 amino acids. Trimming removed 5 bases from V and 4 bases from J, with 17 bases in between. The CDR3 sequence: CASSRSRADGYGYTF. CDR3 nucleotides: TGTGCCAGTAGTCGATCGCGAGCTGATGGCTATGGCTACACCTTC.

In nucleotides, the CDR3 is TGTGCCAGCAGCACCGTGGAGGGATGGCCCGGGGAGCTGTTTTTT. This codes for CASSTVEGWPGELFF. The chain employs TRBV27 and TRBJ2-2; a weak D match, TRBD2 (6 bases). V gave up 6 bases and J gave up 6 bases, with 17 bases separating them. CDR1 is MNHEY, CDR2 SMNVEV, per germline (reference sequence). There are 15 residues in the CDR3.

This clone was found a few times. The chain recombines TRBV5-1 with TRBJ2-5; 9 nucleotides match TRBD1. Unmatched junction bases numbered 9, after V lost 4 bases and J lost 5 bases. The CDR3 contains 15 residues. Germline V lookup: CDR1 SGHRS, CDR2 YFSETQ. The CDR3 reads CASSARTGVVETQYF. The CDR3 nucleotides read TGCGCCAGCAGCGCCCGGACAGGGGTGGTCGAGACCCAGTACTTC.

This chain connects TRBV14 to TRBJ2-1, with 12 bases that match TRBD2. The V gene's germline CDR1 is SGHDN and CDR2 FVKESK. CDR3 length equals 18 residues. J was trimmed by 7 bases and V by 4 bases; bases with no gene match: 14. The CDR3 DNA follows: TGTGCCAGCAGCCCACCCCCCCTGACTAGCGGGAGTAGAAATGAGCAGTTCTTC. It is translated as CASSPPPLTSGSRNEQFF.

V usage is TRBV6-6 and J usage is TRBJ1-2; D is unresolved. Looked up from germline, CDR1 is MNHNY and CDR2 is SVGAGI (reference sequence). Trimming removed 6 bases from V and 2 bases from J, with 7 bases in between. The CDR3 length is 12 residues. DNA for the CDR3: TGTGCCAGCAGCTTGGACAACTATGGCTACACCTTC. It translates to CASSLDNYGYTF.

This sequence joins TRBV28 and TRBJ2-3, with 9 bases fitting TRBD2. With V trimmed by 11 bases and J by 0 bases, 6 bases remained unmatched. Germline V CDR1 and CDR2: MDHEN, SYDVKM. There are 14 residues in the CDR3. In nucleotides, the CDR3 is TGTGCCGGTAGCGGGGGAAGCAGCACAGATACGCAGTATTTT. It yields the protein CAGSGGSSTDTQYF.

This clone was seen only once. This chain joins TRBV14 and TRBJ1-3; no clear D gene. The CDR3 sequence is 16 residues long. The V gene lost 1 base and the J gene lost 0 bases, with 10 bases spanning the gap. Germline V gene lookup returns CDR1 SGHDN and CDR2 FVKESK. This CDR3 reads CASSQVAGSSGNTIYF. In nucleotides, the CDR3 is TGTGCCAGCAGCCAAGTGGCAGGAAGCTCTGGAAACACCATATATTTT.

The rearrangement links TRBV7-8 to TRBJ2-7; 10 nucleotides line up with TRBD1. CDR1 and CDR2 (germline): SGHVS, FQNEAQ. The CDR3 covers 15 residues. V lost 2 bases, J lost 2 bases, and 3 bases stayed unmatched. The CDR3 DNA is TGTGCCAGCAGCTTAAGGACAGGGGGGGCCTACGAGCAGTACTTC. Translation gives CASSLRTGGAYEQYF.

V is TRBV2 and J is TRBJ2-2; the D is unclear. Germline V CDR1 and CDR2: SNHLY, FYNNEI. The CDR3 totals 13 residues. Trimming shortened V by 2 bases and J by 3 bases, and 4 bases separated the two germline ends. CDR3 nucleotides: TGTGCCAGCAGTGAAATATACACCGGGGAGCTGTTTTTT. Residues: CASSEIYTGELFF.